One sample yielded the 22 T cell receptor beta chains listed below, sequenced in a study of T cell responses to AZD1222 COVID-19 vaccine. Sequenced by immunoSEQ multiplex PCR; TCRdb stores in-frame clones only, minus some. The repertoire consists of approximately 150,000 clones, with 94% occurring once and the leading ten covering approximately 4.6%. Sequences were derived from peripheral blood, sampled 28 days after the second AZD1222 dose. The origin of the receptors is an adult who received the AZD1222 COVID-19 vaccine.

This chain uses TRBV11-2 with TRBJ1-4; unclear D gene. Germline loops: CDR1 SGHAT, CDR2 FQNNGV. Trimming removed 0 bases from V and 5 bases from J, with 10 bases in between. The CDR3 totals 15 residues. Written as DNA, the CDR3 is TGTGCCAGCAGCTTAGATCGGCGAAGGAATGAAAAACTGTTTTTT. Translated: CASSLDRRRNEKLFF.

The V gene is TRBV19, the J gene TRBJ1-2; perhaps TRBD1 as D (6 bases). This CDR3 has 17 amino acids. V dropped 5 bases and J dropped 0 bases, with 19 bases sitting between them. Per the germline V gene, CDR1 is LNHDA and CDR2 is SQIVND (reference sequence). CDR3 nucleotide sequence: TGTGCCAGTAGTGTCCCTTTGTCGGGGGCACCTAACTATGGCTACACCTTC. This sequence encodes CASSVPLSGAPNYGYTF.

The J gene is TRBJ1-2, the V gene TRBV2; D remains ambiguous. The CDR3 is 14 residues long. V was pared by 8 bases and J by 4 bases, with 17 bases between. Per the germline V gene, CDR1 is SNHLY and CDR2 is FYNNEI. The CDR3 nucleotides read TGTGCCAGCCTAACGATCCTCGGGAGCTATGGCTACACCTTC. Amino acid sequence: CASLTILGSYGYTF.

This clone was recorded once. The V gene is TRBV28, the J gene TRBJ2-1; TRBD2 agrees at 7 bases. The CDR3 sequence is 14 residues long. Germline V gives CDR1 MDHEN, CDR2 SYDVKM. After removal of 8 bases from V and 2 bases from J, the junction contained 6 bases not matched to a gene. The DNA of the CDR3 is TGTGCCAGCTTCGAGCGGGGCACCTACAATGAGCAGTTCTTC. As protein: CASFERGTYNEQFF.

For the CDR3, the DNA is TGTGCCAGTAGTACCTCGACTAGCGGGCCCACAGATACGCAGTATTTT. Protein: CASSTSTSGPTDTQYF. V and J are TRBV19 and TRBJ2-3, with 10 bases lining up with TRBD2. CDR3 length: 16 amino acids. V lost 4 bases to trimming and J lost 2 bases; unmatched junction nucleotides: 6. Germline CDR1 is LNHDA and CDR2 is SQIVND (reference sequence).

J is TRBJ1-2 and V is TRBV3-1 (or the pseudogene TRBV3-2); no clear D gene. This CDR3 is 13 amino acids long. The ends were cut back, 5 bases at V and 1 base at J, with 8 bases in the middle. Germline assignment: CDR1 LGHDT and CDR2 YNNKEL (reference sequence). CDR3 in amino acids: CASSFRINYGYTF. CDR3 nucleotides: TGTGCCAGCAGCTTCCGGATTAACTATGGCTACACCTTC.

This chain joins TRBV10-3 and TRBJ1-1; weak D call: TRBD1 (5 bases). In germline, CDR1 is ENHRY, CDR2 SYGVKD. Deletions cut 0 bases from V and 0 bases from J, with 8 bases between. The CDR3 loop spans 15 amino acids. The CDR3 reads CAISESTAMNTEAFF. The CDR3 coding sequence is TGTGCCATCAGTGAGTCGACAGCTATGAACACTGAAGCTTTCTTT.

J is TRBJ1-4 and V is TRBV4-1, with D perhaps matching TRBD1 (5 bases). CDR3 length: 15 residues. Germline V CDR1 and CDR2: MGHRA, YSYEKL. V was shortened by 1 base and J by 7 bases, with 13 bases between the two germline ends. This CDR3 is CASSQVGGYGEKLFF. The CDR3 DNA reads TGCGCCAGCAGCCAAGTGGGGGGGTATGGTGAAAAACTGTTTTTT.

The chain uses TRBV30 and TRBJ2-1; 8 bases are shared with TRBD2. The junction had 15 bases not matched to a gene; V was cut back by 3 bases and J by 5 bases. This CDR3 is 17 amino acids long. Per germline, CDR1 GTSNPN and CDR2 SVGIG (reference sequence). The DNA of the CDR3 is TGTGCCTGGAGAAGGGGGGCTAGCGGGTACATTCACAATGAGCAGTTCTTC. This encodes CAWRRGASGYIHNEQFF.

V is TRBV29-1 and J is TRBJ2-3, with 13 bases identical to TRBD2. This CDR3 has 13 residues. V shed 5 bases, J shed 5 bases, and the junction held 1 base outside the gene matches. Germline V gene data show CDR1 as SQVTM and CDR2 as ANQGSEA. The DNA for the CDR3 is TGCAGCGTTCGGACTAGCGGGAGAGATACGCAGTATTTT. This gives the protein CSVRTSGRDTQYF.

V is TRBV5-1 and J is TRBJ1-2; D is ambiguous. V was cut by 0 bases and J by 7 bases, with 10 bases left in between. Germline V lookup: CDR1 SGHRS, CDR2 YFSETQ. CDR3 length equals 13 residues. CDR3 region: CASSLDVRSGYTF. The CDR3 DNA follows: TGCGCCAGCAGCTTGGATGTTCGTTCTGGCTACACCTTC.

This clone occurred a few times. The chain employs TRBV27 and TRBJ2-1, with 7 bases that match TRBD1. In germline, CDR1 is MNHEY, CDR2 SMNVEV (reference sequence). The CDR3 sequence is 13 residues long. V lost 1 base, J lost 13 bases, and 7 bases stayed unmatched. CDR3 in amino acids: CASSLYQGVNQFF. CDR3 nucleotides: TGTGCCAGCAGTTTATATCAGGGGGTGAATCAGTTCTTC.

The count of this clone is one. The CDR3 nucleotides are TGTGCCAGCAAGGGACAGGGGGTTTCCTACGAGCAGTACTTC. This sequence encodes CASKGQGVSYEQYF. V gene TRBV6-5 combines with J gene TRBJ2-7; TRBD1 aligns across 11 bases. Germline-derived CDR1 and CDR2 are MNHEY and SVGAGI. CDR3 length: 14 residues. The V segment lost 7 bases and the J segment 1 base; nucleotides outside the gene matches: 3.

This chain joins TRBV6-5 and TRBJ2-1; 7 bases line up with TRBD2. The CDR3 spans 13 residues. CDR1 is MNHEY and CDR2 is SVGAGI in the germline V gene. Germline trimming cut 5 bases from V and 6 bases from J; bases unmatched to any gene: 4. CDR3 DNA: TGTGCCAGCAGTAAACTAGCGAGCAATGAGCAGTTCTTC. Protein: CASSKLASNEQFF.

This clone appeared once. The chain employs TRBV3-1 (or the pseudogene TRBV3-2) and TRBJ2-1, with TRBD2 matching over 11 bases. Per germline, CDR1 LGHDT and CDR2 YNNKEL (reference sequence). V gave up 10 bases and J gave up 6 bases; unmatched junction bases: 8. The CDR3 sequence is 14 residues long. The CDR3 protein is CATCIAGGANEQFF. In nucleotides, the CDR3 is TGTGCCACCTGCATAGCGGGAGGGGCCAATGAGCAGTTCTTC.

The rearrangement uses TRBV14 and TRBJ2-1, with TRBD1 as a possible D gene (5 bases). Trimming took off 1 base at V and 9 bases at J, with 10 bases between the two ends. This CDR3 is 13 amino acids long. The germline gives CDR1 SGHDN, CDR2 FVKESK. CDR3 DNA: TGTGCCAGCAGCCAAGGGACAACGACTGAGCAGTTCTTC. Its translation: CASSQGTTTEQFF.

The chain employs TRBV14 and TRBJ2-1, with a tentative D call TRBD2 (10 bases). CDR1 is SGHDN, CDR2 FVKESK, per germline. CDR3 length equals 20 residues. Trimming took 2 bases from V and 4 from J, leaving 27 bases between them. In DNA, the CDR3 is TGTGCCAGCAGCCAACCACAGGGGGCTAAAAGCGGGAGGGCATACAATGAGCAGTTCTTC. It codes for CASSQPQGAKSGRAYNEQFF. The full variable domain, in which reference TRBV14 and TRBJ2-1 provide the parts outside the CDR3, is EAGVTQFPSHSVIEKGQTVTLRCDPISGHDNLYWYRRVMGKEIKFLLHFVKESKQDESGMPNNRFLAERTGGTYSTLKVQPAELEDSGVYFCASSQPQGAKSGRAYNEQFFGPGTRLTVL.

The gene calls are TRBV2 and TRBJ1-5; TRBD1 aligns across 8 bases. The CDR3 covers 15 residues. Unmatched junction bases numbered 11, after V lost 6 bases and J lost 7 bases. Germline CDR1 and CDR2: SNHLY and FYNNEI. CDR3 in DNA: TGTGCCAGCAGCCCAAACCCAGGGGACAGGCAGCCCCAGCATTTT. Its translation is CASSPNPGDRQPQHF.

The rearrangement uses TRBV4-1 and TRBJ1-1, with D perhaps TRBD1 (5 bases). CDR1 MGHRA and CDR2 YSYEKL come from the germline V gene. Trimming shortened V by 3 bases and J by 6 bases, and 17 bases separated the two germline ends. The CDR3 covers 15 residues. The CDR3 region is CASSQYSGGGPEAFF. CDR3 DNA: TGCGCCAGCAGCCAGTACTCCGGGGGGGGACCTGAAGCTTTCTTT.

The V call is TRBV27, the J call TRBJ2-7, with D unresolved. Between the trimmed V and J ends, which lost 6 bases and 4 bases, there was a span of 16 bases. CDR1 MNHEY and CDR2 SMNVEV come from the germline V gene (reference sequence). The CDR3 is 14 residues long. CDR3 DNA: TGTGCCAGCAGACCCGCCGGACGGCCATACGAGCAGTACTTC. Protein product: CASRPAGRPYEQYF.

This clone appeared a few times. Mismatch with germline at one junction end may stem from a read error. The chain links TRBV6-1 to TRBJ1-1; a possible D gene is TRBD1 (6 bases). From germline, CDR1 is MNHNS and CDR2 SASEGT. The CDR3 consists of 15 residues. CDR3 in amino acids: CASRDLWTDWNEAFF. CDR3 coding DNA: TGTGCCAGCCGTGATCTCTGGACAGACTGGAACGAAGCTTTCTTT.

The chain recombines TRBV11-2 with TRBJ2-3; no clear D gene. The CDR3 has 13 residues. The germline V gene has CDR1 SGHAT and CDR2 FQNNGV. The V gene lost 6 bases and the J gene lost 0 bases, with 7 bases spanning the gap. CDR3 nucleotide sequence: TGTGCCAGCAGGTCCATAAGCACAGATACGCAGTATTTT. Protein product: CASRSISTDTQYF.